This TCR beta chain was captured in a study of chemoradiotherapy in HPV16-positive cancers. Study outcomes and limitations: Non-HPV-specific T cells did not expand in tumors during treatment, whereas candidate HPV-specific clones and E7-related motifs did. For HPV16-positive patients, expanding HPV-responsive T cells associated with longer recurrence-free survival. HPV-specific T cells were functionally defined from only a couple of HPV16-positive patients.

V was pared by 2 bases and J by 3 bases, with 11 bases between. CDR3 length: 15 residues. CDR1 and CDR2 from the germline V gene are SGHRS and YFSETQ. Generated by immunoSEQ multiplex PCR, the TCRdb table keeps only in-frame clones and is missing some. The sample includes about 12,000 clones, more than 50% of them seen just once. To note about this clone: Its specificity is not known.

This sample was obtained from a patient who underwent chemoradiotherapy. The V call is TRBV5-1, the J call TRBJ2-2, with a possible D match to TRBD1 (5 bases). The clonotype comes from a human donor with HPV-associated anogenital cancer. CDR3 sequence (DNA): TGCGCCAGCAGCTTTCAGGGTACGCACACCGGGGAGCTGTTTTTT. This sequence encodes CASSFQGTHTGELFF.